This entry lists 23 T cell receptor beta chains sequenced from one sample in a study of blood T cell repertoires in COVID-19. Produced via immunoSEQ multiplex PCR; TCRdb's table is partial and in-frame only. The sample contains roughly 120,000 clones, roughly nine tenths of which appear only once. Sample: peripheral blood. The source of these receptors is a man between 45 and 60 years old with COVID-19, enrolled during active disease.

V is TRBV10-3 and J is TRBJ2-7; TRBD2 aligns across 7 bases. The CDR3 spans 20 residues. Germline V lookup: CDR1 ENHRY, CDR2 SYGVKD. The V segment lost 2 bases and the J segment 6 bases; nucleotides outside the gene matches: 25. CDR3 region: CAISERTKPTGTTKAGEQYF. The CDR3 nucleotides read TGTGCCATCAGTGAGCGGACCAAGCCCACCGGGACTACCAAGGCAGGCGAGCAGTACTTC.

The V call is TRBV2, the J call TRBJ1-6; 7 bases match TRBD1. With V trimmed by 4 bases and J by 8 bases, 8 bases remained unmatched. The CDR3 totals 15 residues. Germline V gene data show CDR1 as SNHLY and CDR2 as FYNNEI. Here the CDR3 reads CASSVDRVGDSPLHF. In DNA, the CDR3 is TGTGCCAGCAGTGTCGACAGGGTCGGGGATTCACCCCTCCACTTT.

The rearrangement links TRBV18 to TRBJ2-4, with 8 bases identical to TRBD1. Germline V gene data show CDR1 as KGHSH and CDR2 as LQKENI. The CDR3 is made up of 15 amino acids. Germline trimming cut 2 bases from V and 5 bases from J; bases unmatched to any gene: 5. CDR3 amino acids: CASSPRAGGENIQYF. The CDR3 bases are TGTGCCAGCTCACCAAGGGCAGGGGGCGAAAACATTCAGTACTTC. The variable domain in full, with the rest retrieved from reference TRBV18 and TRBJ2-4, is NAGVMQNPRHLVRRRGQEARLRCSPMKGHSHVYWYRQLPEEGLKFMVYLQKENIIDESGMPKERFSAEFPKEGPSILRIQQVVRGDSAAYFCASSPRAGGENIQYFGAGTRLSVL.

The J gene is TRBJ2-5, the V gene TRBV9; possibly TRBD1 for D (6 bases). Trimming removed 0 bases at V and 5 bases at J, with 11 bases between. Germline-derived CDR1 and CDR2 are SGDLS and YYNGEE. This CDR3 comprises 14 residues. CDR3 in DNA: TGTGCCAGCAGCGTAGAGGGGGTTCAGGAGACCCAGTACTTC. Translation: CASSVEGVQETQYF.

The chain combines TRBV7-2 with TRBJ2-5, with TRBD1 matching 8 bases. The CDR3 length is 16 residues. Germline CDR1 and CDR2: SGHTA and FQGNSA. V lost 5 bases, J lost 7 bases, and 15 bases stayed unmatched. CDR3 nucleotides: TGTGCCAGCAGCACGCGGACAGGGTTAAGGGTAGCGACCCAGTACTTC. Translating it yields CASSTRTGLRVATQYF.

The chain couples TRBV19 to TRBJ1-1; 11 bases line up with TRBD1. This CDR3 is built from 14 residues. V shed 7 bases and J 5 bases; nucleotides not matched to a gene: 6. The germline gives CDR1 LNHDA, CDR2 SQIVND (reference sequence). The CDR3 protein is CASTPDRGRTEAFF. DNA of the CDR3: TGTGCCAGTACCCCGGACAGGGGGCGTACTGAAGCTTTCTTT.

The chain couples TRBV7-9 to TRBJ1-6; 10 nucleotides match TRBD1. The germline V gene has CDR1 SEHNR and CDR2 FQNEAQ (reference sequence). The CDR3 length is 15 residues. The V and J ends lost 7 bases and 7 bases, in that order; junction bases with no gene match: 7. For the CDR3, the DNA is TGTGCCAGCACTCGACTGGGACAGGGGAATTCACCCCTCCACTTT. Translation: CASTRLGQGNSPLHF.

CDR3 DNA sequence: TGTGCCAGCAGAGAAACTAGCGGGAGGGATCCTGGGCAGTACTTC. It yields the protein CASRETSGRDPGQYF. This rearrangement joins TRBV2 to TRBJ2-7; 13 bases line up with TRBD2. From germline, CDR1 is SNHLY and CDR2 FYNNEI. Trimming cost V 6 bases and J 9 bases; bases outside gene matches: 11. The CDR3 consists of 15 residues.

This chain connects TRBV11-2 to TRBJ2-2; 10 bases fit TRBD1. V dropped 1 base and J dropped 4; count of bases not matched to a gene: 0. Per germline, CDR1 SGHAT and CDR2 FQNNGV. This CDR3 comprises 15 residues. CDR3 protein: CASSLGQGATGELFF. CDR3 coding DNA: TGTGCCAGCAGCTTAGGACAGGGGGCCACCGGGGAGCTGTTTTTT.

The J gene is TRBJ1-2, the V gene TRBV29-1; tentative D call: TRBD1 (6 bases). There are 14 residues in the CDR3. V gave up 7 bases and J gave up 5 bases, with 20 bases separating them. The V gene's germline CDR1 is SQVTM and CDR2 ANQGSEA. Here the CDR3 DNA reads TGCAGCGGGGACAATCGGTCCTCGGGTTATGGCTACACCTTC. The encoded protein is CSGDNRSSGYGYTF.

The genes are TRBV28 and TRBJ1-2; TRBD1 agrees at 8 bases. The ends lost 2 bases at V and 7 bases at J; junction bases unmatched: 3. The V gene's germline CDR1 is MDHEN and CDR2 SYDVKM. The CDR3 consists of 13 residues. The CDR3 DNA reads TGTGCCAGCAGTTTACAGGGGGCTGTTGGCTACACCTTC. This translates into CASSLQGAVGYTF.

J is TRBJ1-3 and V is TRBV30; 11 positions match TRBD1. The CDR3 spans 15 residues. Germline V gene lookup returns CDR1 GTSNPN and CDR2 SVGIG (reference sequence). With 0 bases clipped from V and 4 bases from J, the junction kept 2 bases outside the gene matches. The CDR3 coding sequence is TGTGCCTGGAGTGTCGGACAGGGGGCAGGAAACACCATATATTTT. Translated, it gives CAWSVGQGAGNTIYF.

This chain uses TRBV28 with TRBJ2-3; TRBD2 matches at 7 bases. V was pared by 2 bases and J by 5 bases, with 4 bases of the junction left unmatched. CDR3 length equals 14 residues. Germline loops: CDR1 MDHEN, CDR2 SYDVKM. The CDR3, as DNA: TGTGCCAGCAGTTTAGAAGCGGGACTAGATACGCAGTATTTT. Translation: CASSLEAGLDTQYF. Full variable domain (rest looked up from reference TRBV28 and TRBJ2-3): DVKVTQSSRYLVKRTGEKVFLECVQDMDHENMFWYRQDPGLGLRLIYFSYDVKMKEKGDIPEGYSVSREKKERFSLILESASTNQTSMYLCASSLEAGLDTQYFGPGTRLTVL.

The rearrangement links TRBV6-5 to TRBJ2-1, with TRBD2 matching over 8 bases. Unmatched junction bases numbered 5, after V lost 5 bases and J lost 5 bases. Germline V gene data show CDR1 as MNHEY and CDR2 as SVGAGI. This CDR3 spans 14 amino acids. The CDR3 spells CASSRAGVDNEQFF. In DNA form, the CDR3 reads TGTGCCAGCAGTCGAGCGGGAGTGGACAATGAGCAGTTCTTC.

The CDR3 bases are TGTGCCAGCAGCGCTAGACAGGTTTTCACCGGGGAGCTGTTTTTT. The encoded protein is CASSARQVFTGELFF. The chain carries TRBV7-2 and TRBJ2-2; D might be TRBD1 (6 bases). Germline lookup yields CDR1 SGHTA and CDR2 FQGNSA. Trimming pared 5 bases from V and 4 bases from J, leaving 14 bases between. This CDR3 has 15 residues.

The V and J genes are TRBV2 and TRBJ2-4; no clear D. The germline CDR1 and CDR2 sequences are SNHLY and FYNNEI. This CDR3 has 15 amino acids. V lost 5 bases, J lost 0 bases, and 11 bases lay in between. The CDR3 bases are TGTGCCAGCAGTCCCGGTCCGTTAGCCAAAAACATTCAGTACTTC. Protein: CASSPGPLAKNIQYF. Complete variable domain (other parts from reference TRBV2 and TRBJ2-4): EPEVTQTPSHQVTQMGQEVILRCVPISNHLYFYWYRQILGQKVEFLVSFYNNEISEKSEIFDDQFSVERPDGSNFTLKIRSTKLEDSAMYFCASSPGPLAKNIQYFGAGTRLSVL.

This CDR3 reads CASSGQAGYGYTF. CDR3 DNA: TGTGCCAGCAGTGGCCAGGCTGGCTATGGCTACACCTTC. The rearrangement links TRBV9 to TRBJ1-2; D uncertain. Germline lookup yields CDR1 SGDLS and CDR2 YYNGEE. The CDR3 covers 13 residues. The V end was cut by 5 bases, the J end by 4 bases, with 12 bases between.

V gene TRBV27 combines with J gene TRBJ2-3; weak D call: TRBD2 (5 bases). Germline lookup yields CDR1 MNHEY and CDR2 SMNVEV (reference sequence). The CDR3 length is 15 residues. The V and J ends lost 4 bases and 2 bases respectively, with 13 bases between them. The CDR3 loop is CASSSRTLSTDTQYF. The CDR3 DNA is TGTGCCAGCAGTTCTCGGACTCTTTCCACAGATACGCAGTATTTT.

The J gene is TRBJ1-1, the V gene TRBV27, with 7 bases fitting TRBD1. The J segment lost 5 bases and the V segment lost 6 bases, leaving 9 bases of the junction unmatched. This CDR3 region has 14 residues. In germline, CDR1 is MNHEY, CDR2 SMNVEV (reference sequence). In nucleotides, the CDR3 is TGTGCCAGCAGGGCGACAGGGTGGATTACTGAAGCTTTCTTT. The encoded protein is CASRATGWITEAFF.

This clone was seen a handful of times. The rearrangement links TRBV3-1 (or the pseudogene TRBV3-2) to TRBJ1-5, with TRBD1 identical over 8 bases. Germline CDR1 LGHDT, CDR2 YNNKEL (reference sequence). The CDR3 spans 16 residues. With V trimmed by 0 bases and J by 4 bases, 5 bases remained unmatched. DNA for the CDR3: TGTGCCAGCAGCCAAGATAGAGGACAGGGTAATCAGCCCCAGCATTTT. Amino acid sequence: CASSQDRGQGNQPQHF.

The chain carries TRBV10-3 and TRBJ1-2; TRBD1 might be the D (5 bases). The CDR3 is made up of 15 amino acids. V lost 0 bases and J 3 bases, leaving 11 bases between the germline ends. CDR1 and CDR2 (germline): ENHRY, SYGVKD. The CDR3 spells CAISESQGADYGYTF. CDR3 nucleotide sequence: TGTGCCATCAGTGAGTCCCAAGGGGCGGACTATGGCTACACCTTC.

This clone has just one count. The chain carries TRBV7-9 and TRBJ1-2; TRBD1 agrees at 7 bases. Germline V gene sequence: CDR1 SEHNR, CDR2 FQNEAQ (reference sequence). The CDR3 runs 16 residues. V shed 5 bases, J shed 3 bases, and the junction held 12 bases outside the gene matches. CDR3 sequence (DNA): TGTGCCAGCAGCCCCCGATTGAACAGGGGTGACTATGGCTACACCTTC. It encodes CASSPRLNRGDYGYTF.

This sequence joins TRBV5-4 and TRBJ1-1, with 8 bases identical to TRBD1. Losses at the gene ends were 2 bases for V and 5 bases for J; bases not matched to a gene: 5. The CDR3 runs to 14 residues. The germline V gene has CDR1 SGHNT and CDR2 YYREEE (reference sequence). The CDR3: CASSFGQGRTEAFF. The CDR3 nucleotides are TGTGCCAGCAGCTTCGGACAGGGAAGGACTGAAGCTTTCTTT.